The 20 T cell receptor beta chains reported below all come from one sample, sequenced in a study of T cell clonality in common variable immunodeficiency. Study outcomes and limitations: Fewer deletions and N-nucleotide insertions were reportedly seen in common variable immunodeficiency TCR beta sequences.

For these TCRs, the target antigens are not known. Sequenced by immunoSEQ multiplex PCR; TCRdb stores in-frame clones only, minus some. Altogether more than 20,000 clones were found in the sample, and no singletons occur. Sequencing was performed on peripheral blood mononuclear cells. All receptors come from a human donor with common variable immunodeficiency.

This clone showed up many times. A read error may account for a junction end that differs from germline. Incomplete CDR3 DNA: TGCGCCAGCAGTCGAACCGGGACAGGCACAGATACG. Its translation: CASSRTGTGTDT. The full CDR3 is CASSRTGTGTDTQYF. The chain couples TRBV4-2 to TRBJ2-3; TRBD1 agrees at 7 bases. With the read ending 3 residues before the CDR3 end, the germline J gene is used to fill in that end. Germline values: CDR1 LGHNA, CDR2 YNFKEQ. This CDR3 comprises 15 residues.

Comments on this clone: The read terminates 3 residues ahead of where the CDR3 ends, so the germline J gene completes it. This chain uses TRBV4-2 with TRBJ2-7; TRBD2 matches at 10 bases. The trim removed 3 bases at V and 6 bases at J, leaving 5 bases unmatched. CDR1 LGHNA and CDR2 YNFKEQ come from the germline V gene. CDR3 length equals 14 residues. CDR3 in amino acids: CASSHSGGAVEQYF. CDR3 DNA, as far as it was read: TGTGCCAGCAGCCACAGCGGGGGGGCGGTCGAG.

This clone was found many times. The read terminates 3 residues ahead of where the CDR3 ends, so the germline J gene completes it. The rearrangement uses TRBV6-1 and TRBJ2-7; 12 positions agree with TRBD1. Germline assignment: CDR1 MNHNS and CDR2 SASEGT. The ends lost 2 bases at V and 2 bases at J; junction bases unmatched: 10. The CDR3 contains 18 residues. The covered CDR3 bases are TGTGCCAGCAGTGAAAGGTGGGACAGGGGGCGCAGGACCTACGAG. As protein: CASSERWDRGRRTYE. The entire CDR3 is CASSERWDRGRRTYEQYF.

This clone was observed at least ten times. The observed sequence ends 3 residues before the CDR3 terminus, with the missing tail filled in from the germline J gene. The chain uses TRBV20-1 and TRBJ2-7, with D possibly being TRBD1 (5 bases). Germline CDR1 reads DFQATT; CDR2 reads SNEGSKA (reference sequence). This CDR3 has 13 residues. Trimming took 6 bases from V and 5 from J, leaving 17 bases between them. Incomplete CDR3 DNA: TGCAGTGCCCACCACCGGACACAGGACGAG. Translated: CSAHHRTQDE. In full, the CDR3 is CSAHHRTQDEQYF.

This clone was observed many times. The read stops 3 residues short of the end of the CDR3; the missing end is completed from the germline J gene. The chain carries TRBV20-1 and TRBJ2-2; TRBD2 agrees at 9 bases. V lost 0 bases and J lost 0; bases outside the gene matches: 5. The CDR3 loop spans 17 amino acids. Germline CDR1 reads DFQATT; CDR2 reads SNEGSKA (reference sequence). CDR3 DNA (partial): TGCAGTGCTAGAGATCTAGCGGGGACCGCGAACACCGGGGAG. As protein: CSARDLAGTANTGE. Given in full, the CDR3 is CSARDLAGTANTGELFF.

This clone was found many times. With the read ending 3 residues before the CDR3 end, the germline J gene is used to fill in that end. The rearrangement uses TRBV12-5 and TRBJ2-3; the D gene is possibly TRBD1 (7 bases). The CDR3 consists of 14 residues. Between the trimmed V and J ends, which lost 7 bases and 4 bases, there was a span of 15 bases. Germline V gene lookup returns CDR1 LGHNT and CDR2 FRNRAP. The covered CDR3 bases are TGTGCTAGTGCCCAAGACAGGGAGGCAGATACG. It codes for CASAQDREADT. The entire CDR3 protein reads CASAQDREADTQYF.

Ten or more counts support this clone. The CDR3 is cut off 3 residues early in the read; its end comes from the germline J gene. The genes are TRBV5-1 and TRBJ1-1; 7 bases map to TRBD1. From germline, CDR1 is SGHRS and CDR2 YFSETQ. V dropped 0 bases and J dropped 3; count of bases not matched to a gene: 8. This CDR3 region has 16 residues. The CDR3 sequence: CASSLGQGSMDTEAFF. Partial CDR3 DNA: TGCGCCAGCAGCTTGGGACAGGGTTCGATGGACACTGAA.

This clone was seen at least ten times. The CDR3 goes on 3 residues after the read ends, and that part is filled in from the germline J gene. This chain links TRBV5-5 with TRBJ1-3, with D possibly TRBD1 on 5 matching bases. The CDR3 runs 15 residues. V was shortened by 4 bases and J by 2 bases, with 13 bases between the two germline ends. Germline lookup yields CDR1 SGHKS and CDR2 YYEKEE (reference sequence). The DNA read from the CDR3 is TGTGCCAGCAGCCCACGACAGAATCCTGGAAACACC. This gives the protein CASSPRQNPGNT. The full CDR3 protein is CASSPRQNPGNTIYF.

This clone appeared many times. The read comes to an end 3 residues before the CDR3 does, leaving the germline J gene to fill in the end. The rearrangement links TRBV29-1 to TRBJ1-2; D unresolved. The CDR3 totals 12 residues. Germline assignment: CDR1 SQVTM and CDR2 ANQGSEA. The germline V and J ends were trimmed by 3 bases and 1 base, with 6 bases remaining between them. This CDR3 reads CSVDRNNYGYTF. CDR3 DNA, as far as it was read: TGCAGCGTTGACAGGAATAACTATGGC. Filled out from reference TRBV29-1 and TRBJ1-2, the complete variable domain reads SAVISQKPSRDICQRGTSLTIQCQVDSQVTMMFWYRQQPGQSLTLIATANQGSEATYESGFVIDKFPISRPNLTFSTLTVSNMSPEDSSIYLCSVDRNNYGYTFGSGTRLTVV.

At least ten counts were recorded for this clone. The read is 3 residues too short to cover the CDR3 end, so that end is filled in from the germline J gene. This rearrangement joins TRBV20-1 to TRBJ1-6; D is unresolved. The V gene's germline CDR1 is DFQATT and CDR2 SNEGSKA (reference sequence). The CDR3 consists of 13 residues. Trimming took off 0 bases at V and 10 bases at J, with 10 bases between the two ends. CDR3 DNA, as far as it was read: TGCAGTGCTAGAGATCAGGTGGTATCACCC. It codes for CSARDQVVSP. The whole CDR3 region reads CSARDQVVSPLHF.

This clone was found many times. The read falls 3 residues short of the CDR3 end, and the missing part is taken from the germline J gene. The rearrangement joins TRBV29-1 to TRBJ2-5, with 7 bases matching TRBD1. The V gene's germline CDR1 is SQVTM and CDR2 ANQGSEA. Trimming cost V 4 bases and J 4 bases; bases outside gene matches: 6. The CDR3 is 13 amino acids. The CDR3 here is CSVADRVGETQYF. CDR3 bases read: TGCAGCGTTGCCGACAGGGTGGGAGAGACC.

This clone was observed at least ten times. The missing CDR3 end, 3 residues past where the read stops, is filled in from the germline J gene. The chain combines TRBV19 with TRBJ2-7, with D maybe TRBD1 (5 bases). CDR1 is LNHDA, CDR2 SQIVND, per germline (reference sequence). CDR3 size: 15 residues. V was cut by 6 bases and J by 2 bases, with 17 bases left in between. The CDR3 bases that were read are TGTGCCAGTAGCCTCAGGGTTAGAGGAACCTACGAG. It yields the protein CASSLRVRGTYE. The entire CDR3 reads CASSLRVRGTYEQYF.

This clone was observed at least ten times. The read ends 3 residues before the CDR3 terminus; that terminus is restored from the germline J gene. The gene calls are TRBV10-3 and TRBJ1-3; no definite D call. The CDR3 is 13 amino acids. CDR1 and CDR2 from the germline V gene are ENHRY and SYGVKD. V lost 5 bases and J 0 bases, leaving 5 bases between the germline ends. The part of the CDR3 DNA that was read is TGTGCCATCAGTTCCGGCTCTGGAAACACC. Amino acid sequence: CAISSGSGNT. Given in full, the CDR3 is CAISSGSGNTIYF.

This clone was seen ten or more times. The part of the CDR3 DNA that was read is TGTGCCAGCAGCTCAATCGCCGGGACTGTGGGCGGGGAG. Encoded protein: CASSSIAGTVGGE. The complete CDR3 reads CASSSIAGTVGGELFF. The rearrangement joins TRBV5-4 to TRBJ2-2, with D tentatively TRBD2 (6 bases). Read coverage stops 3 residues before the CDR3 terminus; the germline J gene supplies the remainder. The CDR3 loop spans 16 amino acids. CDR1 and CDR2 from the germline V gene are SGHNT and YYREEE (reference sequence). Trimming stripped 3 bases from V and 7 bases from J, with 19 bases between.

This clone has at least ten counts. Read sequence stops 3 residues before the CDR3 end, and the germline J gene provides the missing end. The gene calls are TRBV7-2 and TRBJ2-2; 8 bases are a match to TRBD1. Germline V gives CDR1 SGHTA, CDR2 FQGNSA. V was pared by 5 bases and J by 4 bases, with 6 bases of the junction left unmatched. The CDR3 runs to 15 residues. The CDR3 DNA, read in part, is TGTGCCAGCAGCACGGACAGGGCGGCCACCGGGGAG. Residues: CASSTDRAATGE. Given in full, the CDR3 is CASSTDRAATGELFF.

This clone ranks as medium-sized. Read data end 3 residues before the CDR3 end; the end is taken from the germline J gene. The chain recombines TRBV18 with TRBJ1-1; TRBD1 matches 7 bases. V was clipped by 2 bases and J by 5 bases; unmatched bases: 5. The CDR3 consists of 14 residues. Germline lookup yields CDR1 KGHSH and CDR2 LQKENI. This CDR3 is CASSPLTGLTEAFF. The CDR3 bases that were read are TGTGCCAGCTCACCATTGACAGGGCTGACTGAA.

This clone was counted ten times or more. A read error may produce the germline difference seen at one junction end. The read terminates 3 residues before the CDR3 end, so the remaining end is supplied by the germline J gene. The chain joins TRBV5-5 to TRBJ1-1; D is ambiguous. Looked up from germline, CDR1 is SGHKS and CDR2 is YYEKEE (reference sequence). The CDR3 runs to 12 residues. The chain's CDR3 is CASSLGSTEAFF. The sequenced CDR3 bases are TGTGCCAGCAGCTTGGGAAGCACTGAG.

This clone was picked up many times. The DNA ends 3 residues before the CDR3 does, and the rest of the CDR3 is filled in from the germline J gene. The chain links TRBV2 to TRBJ2-7; 9 nucleotides match TRBD2. The CDR3 consists of 16 residues. V gave up 0 bases and J gave up 2 bases; unmatched junction bases: 5. In germline, CDR1 is SNHLY, CDR2 FYNNEI. Incomplete CDR3 DNA: TGTGCCAGCAGTGAAGCGCTTGCGGGGGGGACCTACGAG. Translated, it gives CASSEALAGGTYE. The CDR3, in full, reads CASSEALAGGTYEQYF.

This clone was seen only a few times. The read terminates 3 residues ahead of where the CDR3 ends, so the germline J gene completes it. V and J are TRBV27 and TRBJ2-7, with D possibly TRBD1 on 6 matching bases. Germline V lookup: CDR1 MNHEY, CDR2 SMNVEV (reference sequence). The V end lost 2 bases, the J end lost 5 bases, and 16 bases lay between the germline ends. This CDR3 is 15 amino acids long. Here the CDR3 reads CASSLKSSGAHEQYF. CDR3 DNA (partial): TGTGCCAGCAGTTTAAAATCTTCAGGGGCTCACGAG.

Many counts were recorded for this clone. The read terminates 3 residues before the CDR3 end, so the remaining end is supplied by the germline J gene. The chain carries TRBV19 and TRBJ2-5, with D possibly TRBD1 on 6 matching bases. Between the trimmed V and J ends, which lost 3 bases and 0 bases, there was a span of 14 bases. Germline loops: CDR1 LNHDA, CDR2 SQIVND (reference sequence). This CDR3 has 16 amino acids. CDR3 DNA, as far as it was read: TGTGCCAGTAGTATTTCGCAGGGGACATACCAAGAGACC. Protein: CASSISQGTYQET. The complete CDR3 sequence is CASSISQGTYQETQYF.